This T cell receptor beta chain came from a study of post-analysis software for immune sequencing data. Looking at the study overall: The disease courses spanned relapsing-remitting, secondary progressive and progressive-relapsing forms of multiple sclerosis. Findings and limits, study-wide: There were five TRBV segments more frequent in patients than controls, and TRBV5-6, TRBV5-1 and TRBV20-1 were among them. Batch-matched samples strongly co-clustered by F measure.

The TCR beta cDNA libraries carried unique molecular identifiers. From the PCR reads, TCRdb called clonotypes with MiXCR, one entry per CDR3 protein. The table records under 900,000 distinct CDR3 sequences, approximately 53% of them present only once. The germline gives CDR1 MNHEY, CDR2 SVGAGI. V was trimmed by 5 bases and J by 2 bases, leaving 10 bases between them. This CDR3 is 13 amino acids long. Details on this clonotype: Its antigen is undetermined.

The genes are TRBV6-5 and TRBJ2-7; D uncertain. The clonotype was recovered from a girl aged 10-17 years with multiple sclerosis. Sequencing was done on a sample of blood. The CDR3 DNA sequence: TGTGCCAGCAGTCCCCGTCATCCCTACGAGCAGTACTTC. Its translation: CASSPRHPYEQYF.